These 26 T cell receptor beta chains share one sample of origin, sequenced in a study of post-analysis software for immune sequencing data. Antigens for these TCRs are unknown. General study results and limits: A handful of TRBV segments occurring more often in patients than controls included TRBV5-6, TRBV5-1 and TRBV20-1.

Libraries were made from TCR beta cDNA, and they carried unique molecular identifiers. TCRdb re-called the PCR reads through MiXCR, storing one row per CDR3 protein. The sample holds roughly 410,000 distinct CDR3 sequences, approximately 33% seen once. Sequenced sample: blood. These TCRs come from a girl aged 5-17 years with multiple sclerosis.

The rearrangement joins TRBV5-1 to TRBJ1-2; the D is unclear. The V gene lost 0 bases and the J gene lost 6 bases, with 15 bases spanning the gap. This CDR3 has 15 amino acids. Germline values: CDR1 SGHRS, CDR2 YFSETQ. CDR3 sequence (DNA): TGCGCCAGCAGCTTGGGGCAAACAAGAACAGATGGCTACACCTTC. Residues: CASSLGQTRTDGYTF.

This chain links TRBV10-3 with TRBJ2-1; 11 nucleotides match TRBD2. The CDR3 totals 17 residues. Germline assignment: CDR1 ENHRY and CDR2 SYGVKD. V trimming: 2 bases; J trimming: 5 bases; junction bases outside the gene matches: 8. The CDR3: CAISEGSGTSGNNEQFF. Here the CDR3 DNA reads TGTGCCATCAGTGAGGGATCGGGGACTAGCGGCAACAATGAGCAGTTCTTC.

CDR3 sequence (DNA): TGTGCCAGCAGTTATGGAGATGGCCCCCTCTATGGCTACACCTTC. Amino acids: CASSYGDGPLYGYTF. This chain links TRBV6-5 with TRBJ1-2, with D uncertain. CDR3 length: 15 residues. Germline assignment: CDR1 MNHEY and CDR2 SVGAGI. With 3 bases removed from V and 4 bases from J, the gap between germline ends came to 15 bases.

This clonotype was counted a few times. The V and J genes are TRBV25-1 and TRBJ1-5; D uncertain. Germline V gene sequence: CDR1 MGHDK, CDR2 SYGVNS. The CDR3 sequence is 14 residues long. V lost 2 bases, J lost 5 bases, and 10 bases lay in between. CDR3 in amino acids: CASSEIGDDQPQHF. CDR3 in DNA: TGTGCCAGCAGTGAAATTGGGGATGATCAGCCCCAGCATTTT.

Worth noting for this clonotype: A much larger clone lies a single base off, so this may be a read error. Because the CDR3 is missing its conserved closing phenylalanine or tryptophan, this is likely a read error. The rearrangement uses TRBV12-3 or TRBV12-4 and TRBJ1-2, with TRBD1 as a possible D gene (5 bases). This CDR3 has 11 amino acids. The V end lost 3 bases, the J end lost 7 bases, and 6 bases lay between the germline ends. Here the CDR3 DNA reads TGTGCCAGCAGTTTTGGGGGTGGCTACACCTAC. This sequence encodes CASSFGGGYTY.

The chain is built from TRBV7-9 and TRBJ2-5; TRBD2 matches at 7 bases. The germline gives CDR1 SEHNR, CDR2 FQNEAQ (reference sequence). Germline trimming cut 1 base from V and 5 bases from J; bases unmatched to any gene: 4. There are 14 residues in the CDR3. The CDR3: CASSLVERGETQYF. CDR3 DNA sequence: TGTGCCAGCAGCTTAGTCGAGCGGGGCGAGACCCAGTACTTC. The variable domain in full, completed from reference TRBV7-9 and TRBJ2-5, reads DTGVSQNPRHKITKRGQNVTFRCDPISEHNRLYWYRQTLGQGPEFLTYFQNEAQLEKSRLLSDRFSAERPKGSFSTLEIQRTEQGDSAMYLCASSLVERGETQYFGPGTRLLVL.

This clonotype was counted between two and nine times. The chain couples TRBV29-1 to TRBJ2-3; the D gene is possibly TRBD2 (6 bases). Trimming left V 2 bases short and J 6 bases short, with 15 bases between. Germline CDR1 SQVTM, CDR2 ANQGSEA. The CDR3 runs to 14 residues. In nucleotides, the CDR3 is TGCAGCGTTGAACCGAGACTAGAGGGTGATACGCAGTATTTT. As protein: CSVEPRLEGDTQYF.

Of note for this clonotype: One end of the junction fails to match germline, which may point to a read error. This rearrangement joins TRBV7-7 to TRBJ2-1; the match to TRBD2 covers 11 bases. From germline, CDR1 is SSHAT and CDR2 FNYEAQ (reference sequence). The CDR3 extends over 20 amino acids. The CDR3 spells CASSLALSSGGPKGNNEQFF. The CDR3, as DNA: TGTGCTAGCAGCTTAGCGTTGTCTAGCGGGGGGCCTAAAGGAAACAATGAGCAGTTCTTC.

The chain combines TRBV6-6 with TRBJ2-5; D possibly corresponds to TRBD2 (5 bases). TRBJ2-7 explains the end of the DNA better; the J call may be wrong. The germline CDR1 and CDR2 sequences are MNHNY and SVGAGI (reference sequence). This CDR3 is 13 amino acids long. CDR3 loop: CASSEGFVDEQYF. The DNA for the CDR3 is TGTGCCAGCAGCGAGGGTTTCGTCGACGAGCAGTACTTC.

The chain is built from TRBV6-5 and TRBJ1-1; D unresolved. Germline values: CDR1 MNHEY, CDR2 SVGAGI. The CDR3 consists of 13 residues. V lost 6 bases to trimming and J lost 1 base, with 9 bases between them. This chain's CDR3 is CASRRLGNTEAFF. The CDR3 DNA sequence: TGTGCCAGCAGGCGACTCGGGAACACTGAAGCTTTCTTT.

V and J are TRBV6-5 and TRBJ1-4, with D unresolved. This CDR3 is built from 15 residues. The germline V gene encodes CDR1 MNHEY and CDR2 SVGAGI. The V gene lost 0 bases and the J gene lost 0 bases, with 5 bases spanning the gap. CDR3 region: CASSYSMATNEKLFF. The CDR3 DNA reads TGTGCCAGCAGTTACTCGATGGCAACTAATGAAAAACTGTTTTTT.

This clonotype has more than one count but fewer than ten. The rearrangement uses TRBV10-3 and TRBJ1-1, with a possible D match to TRBD1 (5 bases). Trimming cost V 0 bases and J 4 bases, with 12 bases left between them. CDR1 is ENHRY, CDR2 SYGVKD, per germline. This CDR3 spans 15 amino acids. The chain's CDR3 is CAISESGSGGTEAFF. The CDR3 DNA reads TGTGCCATCAGTGAGTCTGGAAGCGGGGGCACTGAAGCTTTCTTT.

V usage is TRBV11-2 and J usage is TRBJ2-1; 8 bases map to TRBD2. The J call may be faulty, since TRBJ2-7 better matches the DNA end. CDR3 length: 16 amino acids. CDR1 and CDR2 from the germline V gene are SGHAT and FQNNGV. This CDR3 reads CASSLDFQRGRGEQYF. Written as DNA, the CDR3 is TGTGCCAGCAGCTTAGATTTCCAGCGGGGGCGGGGCGAGCAGTACTTC.

This chain joins TRBV6-6 and TRBJ2-5; TRBD1 matches at 8 bases. TRBJ2-7 matches the DNA end more closely, so the J call is doubtful. The CDR3 runs to 13 residues. Germline V gene sequence: CDR1 MNHNY, CDR2 SVGAGI (reference sequence). The CDR3, as DNA: TGTGCCAGCAGTTACTCAACAGGGGGCGAGCAGTACTTC. Protein product: CASSYSTGGEQYF.

This sequence joins TRBV11-2 and TRBJ1-2; D might be TRBD1 (6 bases). The CDR3 consists of 16 residues. V was shortened by 4 bases and J by 4 bases, with 19 bases between the two germline ends. Germline assignment: CDR1 SGHAT and CDR2 FQNNGV. CDR3 residues: CASSSSPRGRGYGYTF. The CDR3 nucleotides read TGTGCCAGCAGCTCGTCACCCAGGGGAAGGGGCTATGGCTACACCTTC.

This chain links TRBV6-5 with TRBJ1-5, with D unclear. The germline V gene encodes CDR1 MNHEY and CDR2 SVGAGI. Trimming removed 0 bases from V and 2 bases from J, with 11 bases in between. This CDR3 is 16 amino acids long. As DNA, the CDR3 is TGTGCCAGCAGTTACTCAGCAGGTGGGGGCAATCAGCCCCAGCATTTT. Translation: CASSYSAGGGNQPQHF.

The V gene is TRBV2, the J gene TRBJ1-2; D is unclear. The CDR3 covers 13 residues. The germline gives CDR1 SNHLY, CDR2 FYNNEI. V lost 7 bases and J lost 1, with 10 bases in between. The CDR3 bases are TGTGCCAGCAACGGGGTCGGTAACTATGGCTACACCTTC. Translation: CASNGVGNYGYTF.

V gene TRBV7-9 combines with J gene TRBJ2-1, with 8 bases fitting TRBD2. The length of the CDR3 is 15 residues. Trimming cost V 5 bases and J 10 bases; bases outside gene matches: 13. Looked up from germline, CDR1 is SEHNR and CDR2 is FQNEAQ (reference sequence). The CDR3 protein is CASSRRGGQGSEQFF. CDR3 DNA sequence: TGTGCCAGCAGCCGACGGGGGGGCCAGGGCAGCGAGCAGTTCTTC.

CDR3 sequence: CASRSGAQETQFF. As DNA, the CDR3 is TGTGCCAGCAGATCGGGGGCTCAAGAGACCCAGTTCTTC. The rearrangement joins TRBV7-2 to TRBJ2-5; D could derive from TRBD1 or TRBD2 (6 bases each). The tail of the sequence fits TRBJ2-1 better, so the J call may be wrong. Germline lookup yields CDR1 SGHTA and CDR2 FQGNSA. The CDR3 runs 13 residues.

Many counts were recorded for this clonotype. The chain has TRBV7-9 and TRBJ2-1, with D perhaps TRBD2 (6 bases). Trimming removed 3 bases from V and 7 bases from J, with 19 bases in between. This CDR3 has 16 amino acids. Germline V gives CDR1 SEHNR, CDR2 FQNEAQ (reference sequence). The CDR3 is CASSFVPGLHGNEQFF. CDR3 sequence (DNA): TGTGCCAGCAGCTTCGTTCCGGGACTGCATGGGAATGAGCAGTTCTTC.

With regard to this clonotype: A read error may explain this, as a much larger clone is one base away. The chain joins TRBV29-1 to TRBJ2-5; 13 nucleotides align to TRBD2. The CDR3 covers 13 residues. The junction had 5 bases not matched to a gene; V was cut back by 6 bases and J by 7 bases. Germline V lookup: CDR1 SQVTM, CDR2 ANQGSEA. The CDR3 here is CSVGLAGVATQYF. CDR3 in DNA: TGCAGCGTCGGACTAGCGGGGGTAGCGACCCAGTACTTC.

This clonotype was seen a handful of times. The chain recombines TRBV12-3 or TRBV12-4 with TRBJ2-1; D gene ambiguous. The CDR3 consists of 12 residues. Trimming shortened V by 1 base and J by 10 bases, and 8 bases separated the two germline ends. CDR3: CASSLDLREQFF. CDR3 nucleotides: TGTGCCAGCAGTTTAGATCTCAGGGAGCAGTTCTTC.

CDR3 coding DNA: TGTGCCAGCAGTTTCCGTAGCGGGGTCTCAGATACGCAGTATTTT. Protein sequence: CASSFRSGVSDTQYF. This chain uses TRBV12-3 or TRBV12-4 with TRBJ2-3, with 8 bases fitting TRBD2. The J segment lost 4 bases and the V segment lost 3 bases, leaving 6 bases of the junction unmatched. This CDR3 spans 15 amino acids.

This sequence joins TRBV10-3 and TRBJ1-4; D unclear. Germline-derived CDR1 and CDR2 are ENHRY and SYGVKD. The CDR3 sequence is 13 residues long. V shed 4 bases and J shed 8 bases, with 11 bases lying between them. The CDR3 DNA follows: TGTGCCATCAGTGCCGCGGGCCCCGAAAAACTGTTTTTT. It codes for CAISAAGPEKLFF.

This chain links TRBV4-3 with TRBJ1-1; tentative D call: TRBD1 (6 bases). The CDR3 loop spans 15 amino acids. V lost 0 bases and J lost 11, with 19 bases in between. Germline values: CDR1 LGHNA, CDR2 YSLEER. The CDR3 region has the DNA TGCGCCAGCAGCCAAGATTTTTGGACAGAAGGTTGGGCTTTCTTT. It yields the protein CASSQDFWTEGWAFF.

The V gene is TRBV6-1, the J gene TRBJ1-2; D gene unclear. Germline V gene lookup returns CDR1 MNHNS and CDR2 SASEGT. The V end was cut by 7 bases, the J end by 7 bases, with 16 bases between. The CDR3 runs 13 residues. CDR3 sequence (DNA): TGTGCCAGCACTGCGGCCCCGAGGAGTGGCTACACCTTC. Residues: CASTAAPRSGYTF.